This T cell receptor (beta chain) was captured in a study of blood T cells in healthy people across ages. The CDR3 loop spans 15 amino acids. Trimming left V 1 base short and J 5 bases short, with 14 bases between. The germline CDR1 and CDR2 sequences are MGHRA and YSYEKL. Using a J-beta primer mix together with a sample-barcoded 5' primer, a second PCR was run for roughly 7 to 11 cycles. TCRdb recomputed calls from the 5' RACE reads with MiXCR, one row per CDR3 protein. The table records some 1.8 million distinct CDR3 sequences, approximately 40% of them present only once. Study conclusions and caveats: Observed TCR beta diversity per million T cells went down as age went up. This fall followed a roughly linear course with age.

A remark on this clonotype: Its matching antigen is unknown.

The extraction recovered at least 5.5 micrograms of total RNA per sample. The chain employs TRBV4-1 and TRBJ1-1, with D maybe TRBD1 (5 bases). Specimen: blood. The sequence was collected from a human donor in good health. CDR3 DNA: TGCGCCAGCAGCCAAGTTCGGGGGGGTTCGACTGAAGCTTTCTTT. Protein: CASSQVRGGSTEAFF.